This entry concerns a single T cell receptor beta chain. These data belong to a study of CD8+ T cells in alopecia areata. cDNA serving as the sequencing template came from extracted, reverse transcribed RNA. Sequencing used immunoSEQ multiplex PCR; TCRdb keeps in-frame clones, though not all of them. The sample includes about 220,000 clones, 50% to 70% of them seen just once. The CDR3 consists of 13 residues. Germline CDR1 and CDR2: SQVTM and ANQGSEA. Trimming removed 3 bases from V and 4 bases from J; junction bases left unmatched: 3. Treatment specified: oral pan-JAK inhibitor, 5-10 mg twice daily. The sequencing here drew on CD4+ T cells sorted from blood, taken at week 4, from a patient treated with tofacitinib. This clonotype was obtained from a human donor with alopecia areata. V usage is TRBV29-1 and J usage is TRBJ1-2, with 9 bases matching TRBD1. CDR3 protein: CSVEGTGSYGYTF. As DNA, the CDR3 is TGCAGCGTTGAGGGGACAGGGTCCTATGGCTACACCTTC.